This TCR beta chain was found in a study of cytomegalovirus exposure and HLA in healthy donors. Looking at the study overall: The roughly 120 million unique TCR beta sequences, from roughly 180 million T cells, were found by an earlier analysis.

This clone was detected only a few times. What it recognizes is unknown. Study outcomes and limitations: The study designated 150 to 200 TCR beta chains cytomegalovirus-associated. The HLA-A and HLA-B alleles of most subjects were reportedly predicted accurately from TCR beta sequences. High specificity and sensitivity for cytomegalovirus status were reported for the classifier.

PCR was performed using 60 Vbeta and 13 Jbeta primers. The table came from immunoSEQ multiplex PCR; TCRdb's copy has only in-frame clones and leaves some out. The sample holds 150,000 to 200,000 clones, 70% to 80% seen once. V shed 8 bases and J 3 bases; nucleotides not matched to a gene: 4. The CDR3 totals 12 residues. Germline V lookup: CDR1 MDHEN, CDR2 SYDVKM. This TCR came from a woman aged 50 to 60 in good health and CMV-seronegative. Sequencing was done on a sample of PBMCs. The chain combines TRBV28 with TRBJ2-7, with 7 bases matching TRBD2. For the CDR3, the DNA is TGTGCCAGCGCGGCGGGGGTCTACGAGCAGTACTTC. This sequence encodes CASAAGVYEQYF.